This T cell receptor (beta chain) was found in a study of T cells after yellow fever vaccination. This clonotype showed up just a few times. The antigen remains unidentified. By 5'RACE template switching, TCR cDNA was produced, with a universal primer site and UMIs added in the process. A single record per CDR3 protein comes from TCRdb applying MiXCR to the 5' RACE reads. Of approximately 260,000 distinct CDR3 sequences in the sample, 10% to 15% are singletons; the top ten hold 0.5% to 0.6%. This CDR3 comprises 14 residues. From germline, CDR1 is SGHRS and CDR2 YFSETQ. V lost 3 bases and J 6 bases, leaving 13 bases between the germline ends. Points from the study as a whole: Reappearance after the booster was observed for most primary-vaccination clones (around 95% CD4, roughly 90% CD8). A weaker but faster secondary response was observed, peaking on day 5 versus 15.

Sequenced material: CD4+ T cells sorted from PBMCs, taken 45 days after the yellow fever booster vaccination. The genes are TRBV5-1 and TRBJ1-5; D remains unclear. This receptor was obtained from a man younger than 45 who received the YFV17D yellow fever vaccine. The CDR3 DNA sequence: TGCGCCAGCAGCTCAATGGGATTAGGTCAGCCCCAGCATTTT. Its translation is CASSSMGLGQPQHF.